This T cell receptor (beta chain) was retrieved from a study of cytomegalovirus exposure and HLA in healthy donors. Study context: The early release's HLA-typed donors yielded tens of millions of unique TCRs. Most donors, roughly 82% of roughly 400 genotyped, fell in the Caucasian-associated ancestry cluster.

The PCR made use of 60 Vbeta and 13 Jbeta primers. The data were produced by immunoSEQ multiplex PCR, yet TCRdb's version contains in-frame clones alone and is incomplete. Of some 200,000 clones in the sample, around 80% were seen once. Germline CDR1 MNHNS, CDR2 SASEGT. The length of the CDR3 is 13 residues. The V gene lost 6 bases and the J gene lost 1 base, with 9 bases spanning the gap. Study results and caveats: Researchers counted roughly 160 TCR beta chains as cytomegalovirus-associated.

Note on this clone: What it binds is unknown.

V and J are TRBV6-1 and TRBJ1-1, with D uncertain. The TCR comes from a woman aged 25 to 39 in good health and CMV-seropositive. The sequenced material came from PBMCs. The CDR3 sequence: CASSATENTEAFF. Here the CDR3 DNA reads TGTGCCAGCAGCGCCACAGAGAACACTGAAGCTTTCTTT.